This entry lists 7 T cell receptor beta chains sequenced from one sample in a study of T cells in pancreatic ductal adenocarcinoma. Here immunoSEQ multiplex PCR was the method, and the copy in TCRdb shows in-frame clones only, minus some. The data contain some 20,000 clones, 88% of them singletons. No neoadjuvant therapy was given to the selected pancreatic ductal adenocarcinoma patients before their surgery. Material: PBMCs. These receptors all come from a human donor with pancreatic ductal adenocarcinoma.

CDR3 nucleotide sequence: TGTGCCAGCAGCTTAGTGAGGTCGAACACCGGGGAGCTGTTTTTT. Protein product: CASSLVRSNTGELFF. The V gene is TRBV13, the J gene TRBJ2-2; the D is unclear. This CDR3 has 15 amino acids. CDR1 and CDR2 from the germline V gene are PRHDT and FYEKMQ (reference sequence). Trimming took 1 base from V and 0 from J, leaving 6 bases between them.

The chain has TRBV15 and TRBJ2-7; 9 bases line up with TRBD1. This CDR3 spans 15 amino acids. Per the germline V gene, CDR1 is LNHNV and CDR2 is YYDKDF (reference sequence). The V segment lost 5 bases and the J segment 6 bases; nucleotides outside the gene matches: 11. The CDR3 DNA follows: TGTGCCACCAGCGGTAACAGGGGGCGGCGGGGCGAGCAGTACTTC. Translation: CATSGNRGRRGEQYF.

The CDR3 nucleotides read TGTGCCAGCAGGTGGGCGGGGACGGAGCAGCCCCAGCATTTT. Translation gives CASRWAGTEQPQHF. The chain links TRBV6-1 to TRBJ1-5, with D tentatively TRBD1 (5 bases). The ends were cut back, 6 bases at V and 7 bases at J, with 16 bases in the middle. Germline V gene sequence: CDR1 MNHNS, CDR2 SASEGT. The CDR3 runs to 14 residues.

The chain joins TRBV22-1 to TRBJ1-1; the table's D gene call, TRBD1, was not cross checked with the DNA. TRBV22-1 constitutes a pseudogene. The CDR3 runs to 13 residues. For the CDR3, the DNA is TGTCCTGGGAGCGCCACGGATCAGGATGAAGCTTTCTTT. Encoded protein: CPGSATDQDEAFF.

This sequence joins TRBV7-2 and TRBJ1-5; 8 bases map to TRBD1. CDR3 length equals 14 residues. Unmatched junction bases numbered 2, after V lost 5 bases and J lost 2 bases. CDR1 SGHTA and CDR2 FQGNSA come from the germline V gene. CDR3 in DNA: TGTGCCAGCAGCCCGGGACAGGGCAATCAGCCCCAGCATTTT. This codes for CASSPGQGNQPQHF.

This chain uses TRBV6-5 with TRBJ1-2; D gene uncertain. CDR3 length equals 12 residues. CDR1 and CDR2 (germline): MNHEY, SVGAGI. The V gene lost 8 bases and the J gene lost 6 bases, with 13 bases spanning the gap. Written as DNA, the CDR3 is TGTGCCAGCTCAGAAGGGAGCGATGGCTACACCTTC. It is translated as CASSEGSDGYTF.

The J gene is TRBJ1-1, the V gene TRBV9; 11 nucleotides line up with TRBD1. Germline assignment: CDR1 SGDLS and CDR2 YYNGEE. Unmatched junction bases numbered 5, after V lost 0 bases and J lost 4 bases. The CDR3 is made up of 16 amino acids. DNA of the CDR3: TGTGCCAGCAGCGTAGGGACAGGGGGCTGGGGCACTGAAGCTTTCTTT. Its protein product is CASSVGTGGWGTEAFF. The whole variable domain, remainder taken from reference TRBV9 and TRBJ1-1, is DSGVTQTPKHLITATGQRVTLRCSPRSGDLSVYWYQQSLDQGLQFLIQYYNGEERAKGNILERFSAQQFPDLHSELNLSSLELGDSALYFCASSVGTGGWGTEAFFGQGTRLTVV.